Below are 21 T cell receptor beta chains sequenced from a single sample in a study of T cell repertoires in cytomegalovirus infection. TCRdb processed the reads anew with MiXCR; each CDR3 protein has one entry. The table shows around 900,000 distinct CDR3 sequences, with about a third occurring only once. The antigens of these receptors remain unknown. The source was cultured CD8+ T cells from PBMCs, collected from culture after CMV antigen stimulation. These receptors came from a human donor in good health (CMV status not recorded). Some clones in this sample may be carry-over from other donors' samples.

The gene calls are TRBV4-1 and TRBJ2-5; no definite D call. The CDR3 contains 13 residues. V lost 1 base and J lost 5, with 8 bases in between. In germline, CDR1 is MGHRA, CDR2 YSYEKL. The CDR3 region is CASSQGVRETQYF. In DNA form, the CDR3 reads TGCGCCAGCAGCCAAGGAGTTCGGGAGACCCAGTACTTC.

In its sample, this clonotype was seen a few times. V gene TRBV28 combines with J gene TRBJ2-7; D is possibly TRBD1 (5 bases). CDR1 is MDHEN and CDR2 is SYDVKM in the germline V gene. With 1 base removed from V and 4 bases from J, the gap between germline ends came to 8 bases. This CDR3 comprises 13 residues. The DNA of the CDR3 is TGTGCCAGCAGTTTATCCCCAGGGTACGAGCAGTACGTC. This encodes CASSLSPGYEQYV.

J is TRBJ2-7 and V is TRBV10-2; D is possibly TRBD1 or TRBD2 (6 bases each). V was pared by 2 bases and J by 6 bases, with 8 bases between. This CDR3 spans 12 amino acids. Per the germline V gene, CDR1 is WSHSY and CDR2 is SAAADI. CDR3 amino acids: CASSEGGLEQYF. For the CDR3, the DNA is TGCGCCAGCAGTGAGGGGGGGCTCGAGCAGTACTTC.

The V call is TRBV6-6, the J call TRBJ1-5; D possibly corresponds to TRBD1 (5 bases). CDR1 is MNHNY, CDR2 SVGAGI, per germline (reference sequence). The V gene lost 0 bases and the J gene lost 7 bases, with 10 bases spanning the gap. The CDR3 totals 14 residues. The CDR3 nucleotides read TGTGCCAGCAGTTACTCCAGGGCCGAGCAGCCCCAGCATTTT. Translating gives CASSYSRAEQPQHF.

This clonotype was seen more than once but under ten times. The rearrangement links TRBV4-1 to TRBJ2-1, with TRBD1 as a possible D gene (5 bases). Germline V CDR1 and CDR2: MGHRA, YSYEKL. This CDR3 has 18 residues. Trimming removed 4 bases at V and 7 bases at J, with 26 bases between. The CDR3 sequence is CASSLRHSGIGTTNEQFF. The CDR3 DNA reads as TGCGCCAGCAGCCTGAGACACTCAGGGATAGGCACAACGAATGAGCAGTTCTTC.

The chain carries TRBV24-1 and TRBJ2-1, with D perhaps given as TRBD1 or TRBD2 (5 bases each). CDR1 is KGHDR, CDR2 SFDVKD, per germline. The CDR3 is made up of 18 amino acids. Between the trimmed V and J ends, which lost 5 bases and 0 bases, there was a span of 19 bases. The CDR3 DNA is TGTGCCACCAGTGGGATACCCAGCAGGGAGAGCTCCTACAATGAGCAGTTCTTC. It yields the protein CATSGIPSRESSYNEQFF.

V gene TRBV6-6 combines with J gene TRBJ2-1; D possibly uses TRBD1 or TRBD2 (5 bases each). Trimming stripped 5 bases from V and 2 bases from J, with 16 bases between. The V gene's germline CDR1 is MNHNY and CDR2 SVGAGI (reference sequence). This CDR3 spans 16 amino acids. CDR3 DNA sequence: TGTGCCAGCAGTCGTGGGTCGGGACGGACCTACAATGAGCAGTTCTTC. This codes for CASSRGSGRTYNEQFF.

This clonotype was seen a handful of times. The chain has TRBV6-5 and TRBJ2-3; 7 bases are a match to TRBD2. This CDR3 region has 15 residues. The V segment lost 2 bases and the J segment 6 bases; nucleotides outside the gene matches: 8. The V gene's germline CDR1 is MNHEY and CDR2 SVGAGI. The CDR3, as DNA: TGTGCCAGCAGTTACGAGCGGGGTGCGTTTGATACGCAGTATTTT. It yields the protein CASSYERGAFDTQYF.

J is TRBJ2-2 and V is TRBV19, with D unclear. The CDR3 has 13 amino acids. V was clipped by 7 bases and J by 8 bases, with 14 bases between them. Germline V lookup: CDR1 LNHDA, CDR2 SQIVND (reference sequence). The CDR3 region is CASNLPPIGELFF. The DNA for the CDR3 is TGTGCCAGTAACCTACCCCCGATTGGGGAGCTGTTTTTT.

This rearrangement joins TRBV6-2 or TRBV6-3 to TRBJ2-1, with D unclear. Germline V gene lookup returns CDR1 MNHEY and CDR2 SVGEGT. Trimming shortened V by 1 base and J by 9 bases, and 10 bases separated the two germline ends. The length of the CDR3 is 13 residues. As DNA, the CDR3 is TGTGCCAGCAGTTACTTCAGGTGGGTTGAGCAGTTCTTC. Its protein is CASSYFRWVEQFF.

The gene calls are TRBV12-5 and TRBJ2-3; 9 bases match TRBD1. This CDR3 region has 15 residues. V lost 1 base to trimming and J lost 1 base; unmatched junction nucleotides: 0. The V gene's germline CDR1 is LGHNT and CDR2 FRNRAP. The CDR3 is CASGLGQGGTDTQYF. CDR3 nucleotide sequence: TGTGCTAGTGGTTTGGGACAGGGGGGCACAGATACGCAGTATTTT. The full variable domain, its missing parts supplied by reference TRBV12-5 and TRBJ2-3, is DARVTQTPRHKVTEMGQEVTMRCQPILGHNTVFWYRQTMMQGLELLAYFRNRAPLDDSGMPKDRFSAEMPDATLATLKIQPSEPRDSAVYFCASGLGQGGTDTQYFGPGTRLTVL.

This clonotype was found many times. The CDR3 region is CASRRGYSVDRGWDEQFF. The CDR3 coding sequence is TGTGCCAGCAGGAGGGGTTACTCCGTGGACAGGGGGTGGGATGAGCAGTTCTTC. The V gene is TRBV6-1, the J gene TRBJ2-1; TRBD1 agrees at 10 bases. Germline loops: CDR1 MNHNS, CDR2 SASEGT. The CDR3 has 18 amino acids. After removal of 6 bases from V and 8 bases from J, the junction contained 19 bases not matched to a gene.

This clonotype turned up a few times. Here the CDR3 reads CAISERNQETQYF. In nucleotides, the CDR3 is TGTGCCATCAGTGAACGGAACCAAGAGACCCAGTACTTC. The chain is built from TRBV10-3 and TRBJ2-5; D remains ambiguous. Germline V gene sequence: CDR1 ENHRY, CDR2 SYGVKD. V lost 3 bases and J 0 bases, leaving 5 bases between the germline ends. The CDR3 sequence is 13 residues long.

This clonotype was counted only a few times. The V gene is TRBV12-3 or TRBV12-4, the J gene TRBJ1-3; a weak D match, TRBD1 (6 bases). The length of the CDR3 is 17 residues. V lost 6 bases, J lost 4 bases, and 22 bases lay in between. The CDR3 sequence: CASSPRGGQGSGNTIYF. Here the CDR3 DNA reads TGTGCCAGCAGCCCTCGGGGGGGACAAGGGAGCGGAAACACCATATATTTT.

The chain couples TRBV25-1 to TRBJ2-7; 7 bases are shared with TRBD2. Germline V gene sequence: CDR1 MGHDK, CDR2 SYGVNS. Trimming took 0 bases from V and 3 from J; bases not matched to a gene: 8. This CDR3 comprises 16 residues. The CDR3 protein is CASSEYFGGSGYEQYF. DNA for the CDR3: TGTGCCAGCAGTGAATATTTCGGGGGGTCGGGCTACGAGCAGTACTTC.

This clonotype was observed many times. This chain links TRBV6-1 with TRBJ1-5; 8 nucleotides align to TRBD1. Unmatched junction bases numbered 5, after V lost 7 bases and J lost 0 bases. The CDR3 has 15 amino acids. CDR1 is MNHNS, CDR2 SASEGT, per germline. CDR3 region: CASTLTGGSNQPQHF. As DNA, the CDR3 is TGTGCCAGCACCCTCACAGGGGGTAGCAATCAGCCCCAGCATTTT.

This clonotype showed up just a few times. The gene calls are TRBV2 and TRBJ2-1; maybe TRBD2 (5 bases). The CDR3 length is 16 residues. Germline-derived CDR1 and CDR2 are SNHLY and FYNNEI. Trimming removed 7 bases from V and 0 bases from J, with 16 bases in between. The CDR3 loop is CASIPARADSYNEQFF. Written as DNA, the CDR3 is TGTGCCAGCATTCCCGCGAGGGCTGACTCCTACAATGAGCAGTTCTTC.

This clonotype was observed a handful of times. The chain has TRBV7-6 and TRBJ2-1; no reliable D call. Per the germline V gene, CDR1 is SGHVS and CDR2 is FNYEAQ. The CDR3 loop spans 18 amino acids. The V end was cut by 3 bases, the J end by 0 bases, with 18 bases between. CDR3 amino acids: CASSLGRWGLSSYNEQFF. DNA for the CDR3: TGTGCCAGCAGCTTGGGTCGTTGGGGATTGAGCTCCTACAATGAGCAGTTCTTC.

CDR3 in DNA: TGTGCCACCAGCACTGTGGACAGGGTATACACCGGGGAGCTGTTTTTT. As protein: CATSTVDRVYTGELFF. V and J are TRBV15 and TRBJ2-2, with TRBD1 matching over 8 bases. Germline loops: CDR1 LNHNV, CDR2 YYDKDF (reference sequence). CDR3 size: 16 residues. V lost 4 bases and J lost 3; bases outside the gene matches: 7.

This clonotype was observed at least ten times. The CDR3 sequence: CASSYSSGGYYNEQFF. The CDR3 DNA reads TGTGCCAGCAGCTACTCTAGCGGGGGGTACTACAATGAGCAGTTCTTC. The V and J genes are TRBV7-8 and TRBJ2-1; TRBD2 agrees at 11 bases. Germline CDR1 SGHVS, CDR2 FQNEAQ. The CDR3 has 16 residues. Trimming at V came to 4 bases and at J to 3 bases, leaving 5 bases not matched to a gene.

The V and J genes are TRBV27 and TRBJ1-1; the D gene is possibly TRBD1 (5 bases). The CDR3 runs to 16 residues. Per germline, CDR1 MNHEY and CDR2 SMNVEV (reference sequence). Trimming pared 0 bases from V and 6 bases from J, leaving 17 bases between. CDR3 sequence: CASSLSSGTSGPEAFF. The CDR3 DNA sequence: TGTGCCAGCAGTTTATCGTCCGGGACGTCGGGCCCTGAAGCTTTCTTT.